This passage covers 3 T cell receptor beta chains from one sample sequenced in a study of T cell clones after liver transplantation (dated by TCRdb to between 2018 and 2021). The time point label here, explained by the study, means: pre-transplant. Library method: the immunoSEQ multiplex PCR assay. TCRdb carries this immuneACCESS record with in-frame sequences only. Its versions omit some clonotypes, under half of them owing to an unresolved V gene in the studies checked, with the rest unexplained. This sample is represented by 20,000 to 25,000 clones; roughly 69% of them were singletons. The top ten constitute approximately 3% of the sample. The specimen was CD4+ T cells from blood, collected before liver transplant. Receptor source: a human donor who received a liver transplant.

CDR3 sequence: CASSLSQGANIETQYF. The CDR3, as DNA: TGCGCCAGCAGTTTGAGCCAGGGGGCGAATATAGAGACCCAGTACTTC. The chain is built from TRBV5-1 and TRBJ2-5, with TRBD1 identical over 8 bases. Germline V gives CDR1 SGHRS, CDR2 YFSETQ. This CDR3 has 16 residues. V lost 5 bases, J lost 4 bases, and 13 bases stayed unmatched.

The genes are TRBV2 and TRBJ2-5; possibly TRBD2 for D (5 bases). Trimming shortened V by 2 bases and J by 4 bases, and 11 bases separated the two germline ends. CDR1 and CDR2 from the germline V gene are SNHLY and FYNNEI. The length of the CDR3 is 14 residues. The CDR3: CASSEIVEGETQYF. The DNA for the CDR3 is TGTGCCAGCAGTGAAATAGTTGAGGGAGAGACCCAGTACTTC.

The rearrangement links TRBV5-6 to TRBJ2-7; D might be TRBD1 (5 bases). The CDR3 covers 14 residues. V was shortened by 0 bases and J by 1 base, with 8 bases between the two germline ends. Germline assignment: CDR1 SGHDT and CDR2 YYEEEE. CDR3: CASSLGDRSYEQYV. The CDR3 bases are TGTGCCAGCAGCTTGGGTGACAGATCCTACGAGCAGTACGTC.